These 7 T cell receptor beta chains originate from one sample sequenced in a study of T cell responses to AZD1222 COVID-19 vaccine. This table comes from immunoSEQ multiplex PCR, and its TCRdb copy is limited to in-frame clones, with some not included. Among roughly 130,000 clones listed, roughly 85% were seen once. The specimen comprised peripheral blood, sampled on day 0 of AZD1222 vaccination. All receptors come from an adult in good health.

The J gene is TRBJ2-5, the V gene TRBV27; weak D call: TRBD1 (6 bases). V was clipped by 6 bases and J by 0 bases, with 17 bases between them. This CDR3 has 16 amino acids. Germline values: CDR1 MNHEY, CDR2 SMNVEV (reference sequence). The CDR3 loop is CASRNQGLGYQETQYF. The CDR3 DNA is TGTGCCAGCAGAAATCAGGGGTTGGGGTACCAAGAGACCCAGTACTTC.

The V and J genes are TRBV6-5 and TRBJ1-2; D unresolved. There are 14 residues in the CDR3. V dropped 4 bases and J dropped 0 bases, with 9 bases sitting between them. Germline V gene lookup returns CDR1 MNHEY and CDR2 SVGAGI. CDR3 loop: CASSLGGANYGYTF. CDR3 nucleotide sequence: TGTGCCAGCAGTTTAGGCGGAGCTAACTATGGCTACACCTTC.

The chain carries TRBV6-5 and TRBJ1-5; D is unresolved. This CDR3 has 14 amino acids. Trimming removed 6 bases at V and 3 bases at J, with 12 bases between. CDR1 is MNHEY and CDR2 is SVGAGI in the germline V gene. DNA for the CDR3: TGTGCCAGCAGGAAAGGAGGAAACAATCAGCCCCAGCATTTT. Its translation is CASRKGGNNQPQHF.

V usage is TRBV7-8 and J usage is TRBJ1-6; D remains ambiguous. Trimming removed 0 bases at V and 10 bases at J, with 4 bases between. The CDR3 is 12 residues long. Per the germline V gene, CDR1 is SGHVS and CDR2 is FQNEAQ. CDR3 residues: CASSLASSPLHF. In nucleotides, the CDR3 is TGTGCCAGCAGCTTAGCGTCCTCACCCCTCCACTTT.

This rearrangement joins TRBV6-5 to TRBJ1-5; D gene uncertain. Deletions cut 8 bases from V and 5 bases from J, with 13 bases between. Germline V gene sequence: CDR1 MNHEY, CDR2 SVGAGI. CDR3 length equals 13 residues. The CDR3 here is CASRTRRDQPQHF. The CDR3 nucleotides are TGTGCCAGCCGGACTAGGAGGGATCAGCCCCAGCATTTT.

The J gene is TRBJ1-2, the V gene TRBV18; weak D call: TRBD1 (5 bases). Trimming cost V 0 bases and J 6 bases, with 11 bases left between them. The CDR3 length is 14 residues. Germline CDR1 is KGHSH and CDR2 is LQKENI. CDR3 protein: CASSPPAGTNGYTF. Here the CDR3 DNA reads TGTGCCAGCTCACCACCGGCGGGGACCAATGGCTACACCTTC.

The chain joins TRBV9 to TRBJ1-4; TRBD1 might be the D (6 bases). Trimming shortened V by 4 bases and J by 1 base, and 17 bases separated the two germline ends. Germline V gene lookup returns CDR1 SGDLS and CDR2 YYNGEE. This CDR3 region has 17 residues. The DNA for the CDR3 is TGTGCCAGCAGCCCCGAGGGGGTCTGGAAAACTAATGAAAAACTGTTTTTT. As protein: CASSPEGVWKTNEKLFF.